Below, 2 T cell receptor beta chains from the same sample are listed, as sequenced in a study of long-term antiretroviral therapy in people with HIV. Samples were assayed with immunoSEQ v3.0 at survey level. Produced via immunoSEQ multiplex PCR; TCRdb's table is partial and in-frame only. This sample carries about 22,000 clones, roughly 80% of them seen once, and the ten largest clones take about 12%. Sample: unsorted PBMCs, taken 1.6 years after starting antiretroviral therapy. These receptors were taken from a man aged 35 to 55 with HIV.

This rearrangement joins TRBV5-1 to TRBJ1-3, with 7 bases matching TRBD1. V lost 4 bases to trimming and J lost 3 bases; unmatched junction nucleotides: 7. The CDR3 length is 15 residues. Germline V gene lookup returns CDR1 SGHRS and CDR2 YFSETQ. CDR3 loop: CASSPGDRLGNTIYF. DNA of the CDR3: TGCGCCAGCAGCCCGGGGGACAGACTTGGAAACACCATATATTTT.

CDR3 in DNA: TGTGCCAGCAGCCCGGGCGGACTAGCGGGCACAGATACGCAGTATTTT. Translated: CASSPGGLAGTDTQYF. The J gene is TRBJ2-3, the V gene TRBV5-5; TRBD2 agrees at 10 bases. The CDR3 is 16 amino acids. The germline CDR1 and CDR2 sequences are SGHKS and YYEKEE (reference sequence). V was clipped by 4 bases and J by 1 base; unmatched bases: 6.